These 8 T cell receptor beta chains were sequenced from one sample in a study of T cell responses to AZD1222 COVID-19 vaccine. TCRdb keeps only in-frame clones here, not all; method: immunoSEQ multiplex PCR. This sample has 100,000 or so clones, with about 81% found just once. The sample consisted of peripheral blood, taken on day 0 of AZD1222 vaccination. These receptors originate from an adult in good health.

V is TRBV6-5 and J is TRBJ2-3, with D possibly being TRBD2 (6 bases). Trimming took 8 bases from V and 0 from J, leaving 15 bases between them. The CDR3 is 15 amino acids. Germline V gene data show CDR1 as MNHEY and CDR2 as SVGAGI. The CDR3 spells CASVGGFLSTDTQYF. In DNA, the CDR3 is TGTGCCAGCGTTGGGGGGTTTTTAAGCACAGATACGCAGTATTTT.

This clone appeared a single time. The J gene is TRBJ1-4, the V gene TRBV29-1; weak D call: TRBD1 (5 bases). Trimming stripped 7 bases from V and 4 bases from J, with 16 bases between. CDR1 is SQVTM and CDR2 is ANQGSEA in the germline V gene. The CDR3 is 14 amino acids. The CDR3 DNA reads TGCAGCGCTGGGGCGGCAGGGAATAATGAAAAACTGTTTTTT. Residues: CSAGAAGNNEKLFF.

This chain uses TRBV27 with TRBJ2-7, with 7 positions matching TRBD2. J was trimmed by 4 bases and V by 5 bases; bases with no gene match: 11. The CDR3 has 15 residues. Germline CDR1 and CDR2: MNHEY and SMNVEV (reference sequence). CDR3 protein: CASSKARGVEYEQYF. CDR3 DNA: TGTGCCAGCAGTAAGGCCCGGGGGGTAGAATACGAGCAGTACTTC.

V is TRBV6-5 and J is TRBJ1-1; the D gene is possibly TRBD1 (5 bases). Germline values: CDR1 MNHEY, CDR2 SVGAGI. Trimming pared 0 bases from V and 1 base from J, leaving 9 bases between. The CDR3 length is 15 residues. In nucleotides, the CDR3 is TGTGCCAGCAGTTACTCGGACACCAGGAACACTGAAGCTTTCTTT. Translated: CASSYSDTRNTEAFF.

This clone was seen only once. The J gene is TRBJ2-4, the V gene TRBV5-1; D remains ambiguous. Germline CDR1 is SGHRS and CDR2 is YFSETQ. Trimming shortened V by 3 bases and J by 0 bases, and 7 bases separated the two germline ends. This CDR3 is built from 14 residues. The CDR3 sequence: CASSSEVAKNIQYF. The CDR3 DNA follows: TGCGCCAGCAGCTCTGAGGTAGCCAAAAACATTCAGTACTTC.

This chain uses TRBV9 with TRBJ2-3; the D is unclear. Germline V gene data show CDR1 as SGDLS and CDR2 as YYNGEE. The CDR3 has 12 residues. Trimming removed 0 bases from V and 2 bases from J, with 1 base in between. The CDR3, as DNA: TGTGCCAGCAGCGTAGTCACAGATACGCAGTATTTT. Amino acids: CASSVVTDTQYF. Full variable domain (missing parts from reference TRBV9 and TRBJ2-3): DSGVTQTPKHLITATGQRVTLRCSPRSGDLSVYWYQQSLDQGLQFLIQYYNGEERAKGNILERFSAQQFPDLHSELNLSSLELGDSALYFCASSVVTDTQYFGPGTRLTVL.

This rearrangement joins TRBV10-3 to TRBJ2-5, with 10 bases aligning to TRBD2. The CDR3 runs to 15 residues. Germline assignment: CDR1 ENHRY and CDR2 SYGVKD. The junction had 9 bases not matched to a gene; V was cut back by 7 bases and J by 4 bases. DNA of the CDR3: TGTGCCATCACCCAGGGACTAGCGAGGGCAGAGACCCAGTACTTC. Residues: CAITQGLARAETQYF.

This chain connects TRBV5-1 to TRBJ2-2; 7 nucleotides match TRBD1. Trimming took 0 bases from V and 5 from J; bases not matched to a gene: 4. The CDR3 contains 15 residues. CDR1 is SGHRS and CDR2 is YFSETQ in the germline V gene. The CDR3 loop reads CASSLEGAGTGELFF. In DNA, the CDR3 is TGCGCCAGCAGCTTGGAGGGGGCTGGGACCGGGGAGCTGTTTTTT.